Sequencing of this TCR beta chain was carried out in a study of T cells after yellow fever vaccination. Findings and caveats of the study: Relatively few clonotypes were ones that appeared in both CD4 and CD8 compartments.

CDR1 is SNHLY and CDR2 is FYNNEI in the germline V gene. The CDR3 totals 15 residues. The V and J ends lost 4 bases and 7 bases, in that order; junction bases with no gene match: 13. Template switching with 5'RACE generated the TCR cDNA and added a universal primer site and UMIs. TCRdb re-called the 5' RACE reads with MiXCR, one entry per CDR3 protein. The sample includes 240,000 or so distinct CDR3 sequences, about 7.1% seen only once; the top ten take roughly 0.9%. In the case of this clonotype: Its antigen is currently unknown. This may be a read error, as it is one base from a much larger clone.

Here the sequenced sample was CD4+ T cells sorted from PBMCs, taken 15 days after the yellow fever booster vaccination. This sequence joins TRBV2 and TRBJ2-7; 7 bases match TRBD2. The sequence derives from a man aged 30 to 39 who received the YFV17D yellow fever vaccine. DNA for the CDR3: TGTGCCAGCAGTGGCTGGACTAACGGGAGGAGTGAGCAGTACTTC. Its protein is CASSGWTNGRSEQYF.